This T cell receptor (beta chain) was documented in a study of T cell responses to AZD1222 COVID-19 vaccine. As concerns this clone: What it binds is not known.

Points from the study as a whole: Without day 14 samples, only post-peak T cell repertoires were studied. The sample set comprised mostly white British donors with more females, and clonal diversity was possibly underestimated. Vaccination with two AZD1222 doses was followed by a rise in Spike-specific TCR breadth and depth.

Produced via immunoSEQ multiplex PCR; TCRdb's table is partial and in-frame only. The sample shows around 150,000 clones, about 90% of them seen only once. The specimen comprised peripheral blood, sampled 28 days after the second AZD1222 dose. The clonotype comes from an adult who received the AZD1222 COVID-19 vaccine.

The CDR3 DNA sequence: TGTGCCAGCAGCTCCATCGCCCAGGGAAGGACCGGGGAGCTGTTTTTT. It encodes CASSSIAQGRTGELFF. This chain connects TRBV7-8 to TRBJ2-2; a weak D match, TRBD1 (5 bases). Germline V lookup: CDR1 SGHVS, CDR2 FQNEAQ. Trimming removed 4 bases at V and 5 bases at J, with 17 bases between. This CDR3 region has 16 residues.